The 32 T cell receptor beta chains below come from one sample, sequenced in a study of CD8+CD57+ T cells in acquired aplastic anemia. Profiles of TCR beta VDJ and CDR3 were generated from a genomic DNA template. One entry per CDR3 protein results from TCRdb running MiXCR on the reads. Of a few hundred thousand distinct CDR3 sequences listed, 65% to 80% were seen once; the top ten hold 4%. Material: sorted CD4+, CD8+, or CD8+CD57+ T cells (not recorded which) from PBMCs. The receptors were gathered from a human donor in good health, serving as a control.

With respect to this clonotype: Sequence at one end of the junction differs from germline and may be a read error. V is TRBV11-1 and J is TRBJ2-7; possibly TRBD2 for D (5 bases). Germline CDR1 is SGHAT and CDR2 is FQDESV (reference sequence). The CDR3 length is 16 residues. Written as DNA, the CDR3 is TGCGCCAGCAGCCAAGGGAACAGCGGAACCTCCTACGAGCAGTACTTC. This codes for CASSQGNSGTSYEQYF.

The V call is TRBV2, the J call TRBJ2-1; D is unresolved. This CDR3 contains 13 residues. Germline-derived CDR1 and CDR2 are SNHLY and FYNNEI. The V end was cut by 5 bases, the J end by 9 bases, with 14 bases between. The CDR3 nucleotides read TGTGCCAGCAGTTACGCGACGATGGCTGAGCAGTTCTTC. It specifies CASSYATMAEQFF.

At least ten counts were recorded for this clonotype. The V call is TRBV5-5, the J call TRBJ2-2, with TRBD2 as a possible D gene (7 bases). V lost 4 bases and J 1 base, leaving 14 bases between the germline ends. This CDR3 spans 16 amino acids. Germline CDR1 reads SGHKS; CDR2 reads YYEKEE (reference sequence). The chain's CDR3 is CASSPRGAGNTGELFF. CDR3 DNA: TGTGCCAGCAGCCCTCGGGGGGCAGGGAACACCGGGGAGCTGTTTTTT. The full variable domain, its missing parts supplied by reference TRBV5-5 and TRBJ2-2, is DAGVTQSPTHLIKTRGQQVTLRCSPISGHKSVSWYQQVLGQGPQFIFQYYEKEERGRGNFPDRFSARQFPNYSSELNVNALLLGDSALYLCASSPRGAGNTGELFFGEGSRLTVL.

As concerns this clonotype: The germline gene is not matched at one end of the junction; a read error may be the cause. The chain recombines TRBV7-9 with TRBJ1-2, with TRBD1 matching 7 bases. The CDR3 runs to 15 residues. CDR1 and CDR2 (germline): SEHNR, FQNEAQ (reference sequence). The CDR3 is CASSREGTGAVRYTF. CDR3 sequence (DNA): TGCGCCAGCAGCCGTGAAGGCACAGGGGCTGTCCGCTACACCTTC.

The rearrangement joins TRBV10-3 to TRBJ2-1; D is ambiguous. The CDR3 has 14 residues. Germline CDR1 and CDR2: ENHRY and SYGVKD. The V and J ends lost 5 bases and 7 bases respectively, with 15 bases between them. The CDR3 loop is CAISNRGTSNEQFF. DNA of the CDR3: TGTGCCATCAGTAACAGAGGAACTTCAAATGAGCAGTTCTTC.

With regard to this clonotype: The junction departs from the called germline gene at one end, perhaps through a read error. This sequence joins TRBV19 and TRBJ1-4; D unclear. CDR3 size: 14 residues. The V gene's germline CDR1 is LNHDA and CDR2 SQIVND (reference sequence). CDR3 region: CASSEGRYNEKLFF. DNA of the CDR3: TGTGCCAGTAGTGAAGGACGGTATAATGAAAAACTGTTTTTC.

Concerning this clonotype: One end of the junction varies from germline; a read error may be responsible. The V gene is TRBV10-3, the J gene TRBJ2-2; D perhaps matches TRBD2 (6 bases). This CDR3 contains 15 residues. Germline assignment: CDR1 ENHRY and CDR2 SYGVKD. CDR3 protein: CAINAGRGGNGQLFF. CDR3 DNA: TGTGCCATCAATGCGGGGCGAGGAGGAAACGGGCAGCTGTTTTTC.

A note on this clonotype: A read error may account for a junction end that differs from germline. The chain recombines TRBV7-2 with TRBJ2-7; D is perhaps TRBD2 (6 bases). The CDR3 loop spans 15 amino acids. Per the germline V gene, CDR1 is SGHTA and CDR2 is FQGNSA. The CDR3 reads CASSPGRGSLKYFYF. The CDR3 coding sequence is TGCGCCAGCAGCCCGGGGCGGGGAAGTTTGAAGTATTTTTACTTC.

As for this clonotype: An end of the junction differs from the germline gene, which may be a read error. The V gene is TRBV10-2, the J gene TRBJ2-5; possibly TRBD1 for D (6 bases). The DNA end is a closer match to TRBJ2-7, so the J assignment may be wrong. The CDR3 covers 15 residues. Germline loops: CDR1 WSHSY, CDR2 SAAADI. CDR3 nucleotide sequence: TGTGCCAGCAGCGTGGGGGCGTCGGACAACTACGAGCAGTACTTC. It encodes CASSVGASDNYEQYF.

J is TRBJ1-6 and V is TRBV12-3 or TRBV12-4, with TRBD1 as a possible D gene (6 bases). V was cut by 6 bases and J by 6 bases, with 15 bases left in between. The CDR3 totals 15 residues. CDR3 coding DNA: TGTGCCAGCAGCAAGGACAGCCCACCTAATTCACCCCTCCACTTT. It specifies CASSKDSPPNSPLHF.

This chain connects TRBV19 to TRBJ2-3, with TRBD1 identical over 8 bases. This CDR3 comprises 15 residues. V lost 9 bases, J lost 10 bases, and 18 bases stayed unmatched. Looked up from germline, CDR1 is LNHDA and CDR2 is SQIVND (reference sequence). The CDR3 bases are TGTGCCAGCAGCTTGGGACAGGCTTACACCGGTGCGCAGTATTTT. It encodes CASSLGQAYTGAQYF.

This rearrangement joins TRBV2 to TRBJ2-2; a possible D gene is TRBD2 (6 bases). The CDR3 length is 14 residues. Germline CDR1 is SNHLY and CDR2 is FYNNEI. Trimming stripped 4 bases from V and 3 bases from J, with 9 bases between. CDR3 in amino acids: CASSGLEDTGELFF. CDR3 sequence (DNA): TGTGCCAGCAGTGGACTAGAGGACACCGGGGAGCTGTTTTTT.

This clonotype was seen a few times. This chain connects TRBV30 to TRBJ1-1; no clear D. Germline lookup yields CDR1 GTSNPN and CDR2 SVGIG (reference sequence). V was trimmed by 7 bases and J by 1 base, leaving 16 bases between them. The CDR3 loop spans 14 amino acids. In DNA, the CDR3 is TGTGCCTATACCCGAAAAAGCCAGAACACTGAAGCTTTCTTT. This translates into CAYTRKSQNTEAFF.

The rearrangement uses TRBV5-5 and TRBJ1-2, with 8 bases identical to TRBD1. This CDR3 spans 17 amino acids. V dropped 5 bases and J dropped 2; count of bases not matched to a gene: 14. The V gene's germline CDR1 is SGHKS and CDR2 YYEKEE (reference sequence). Written as DNA, the CDR3 is TGTGCCAGCAGTGAGGTGGGGGCGAACAGGGGGAACTATGGCTACACCTTC. Translation: CASSEVGANRGNYGYTF.

The sample holds a few counts of this clonotype. V usage is TRBV9 and J usage is TRBJ2-2; a possible D gene is TRBD2 (5 bases). The CDR3 length is 16 residues. Trimming removed 0 bases from V and 4 bases from J, with 13 bases in between. Germline loops: CDR1 SGDLS, CDR2 YYNGEE. The CDR3 nucleotides read TGTGCCAGCAGCGTAGGGGAGCGCCCGAGCACCGGGGAGCTGTTTTTT. Translating gives CASSVGERPSTGELFF.

V gene TRBV29-1 combines with J gene TRBJ1-2; possible D gene TRBD1, 6 bases. Germline V lookup: CDR1 SQVTM, CDR2 ANQGSEA. Deletions cut 5 bases from V and 8 bases from J, with 12 bases between. The CDR3 sequence is 11 residues long. The CDR3, as DNA: TGCAGCGTTTTGTCAGGGGACGGCTACACCTTC. It is translated as CSVLSGDGYTF. The complete variable domain, with remaining parts taken from reference TRBV29-1 and TRBJ1-2, reads SAVISQKPSRDICQRGTSLTIQCQVDSQVTMMFWYRQQPGQSLTLIATANQGSEATYESGFVIDKFPISRPNLTFSTLTVSNMSPEDSSIYLCSVLSGDGYTFGSGTRLTVV.

This clonotype appeared many times. The chain carries TRBV12-3 or TRBV12-4 and TRBJ1-5, with D perhaps matching TRBD1 (6 bases). CDR3 length: 14 residues. Trimming removed 2 bases at V and 3 bases at J, with 8 bases between. The CDR3 DNA is TGTGCCAGCAGTTTAAACAGGGACAATCAGCCCCAGCATTTT. It specifies CASSLNRDNQPQHF.

The V call is TRBV7-8, the J call TRBJ1-2; possibly TRBD1 for D (5 bases). The CDR3 extends over 15 amino acids. Deletions cut 5 bases from V and 14 bases from J, with 27 bases between. Germline loops: CDR1 SGHVS, CDR2 FQNEAQ. The CDR3 sequence: CASSRGPGNEKLFTF. DNA for the CDR3: TGTGCCAGCAGCCGGGGACCGGGAAATGAAAAACTGTTTACCTTC.

Notes on this clonotype: The junction differs from germline at one of its ends, possibly a read error. The chain uses TRBV10-1 and TRBJ2-5; D is unresolved. This CDR3 spans 13 amino acids. The germline CDR1 and CDR2 sequences are WNHNN and SYGVQD (reference sequence). CDR3 protein: CASSAPVRDTQYF. CDR3 nucleotide sequence: TGCGCCAGTAGTGCCCCCGTGAGAGATACCCAGTACTTT.

The CDR3 here is CASSLAPGGAGYTF. The DNA for the CDR3 is TGTGCCAGCAGCTTAGCGCCGGGGGGGGCAGGCTACACCTTC. The V call is TRBV7-2, the J call TRBJ1-2, with D possibly TRBD1 on 6 matching bases. Trimming took 0 bases from V and 8 from J, leaving 13 bases between them. This CDR3 is built from 14 residues. Germline values: CDR1 SGHTA, CDR2 FQGNSA.

The chain recombines TRBV20-1 with TRBJ1-2; 7 bases map to TRBD1. V was pared by 2 bases and J by 3 bases, with 6 bases of the junction left unmatched. This CDR3 is 14 amino acids long. Germline CDR1 and CDR2: DFQATT and SNEGSKA (reference sequence). CDR3 sequence reads: CSARWRQGHYGYTF. The DNA of the CDR3 is TGCAGTGCTAGATGGAGACAGGGACACTATGGCTACACCTTC.

Comments on this clonotype: One end of the junction is discordant with germline, which a read error may explain. The rearrangement links TRBV4-2 to TRBJ1-6, with D uncertain. In germline, CDR1 is LGHNA, CDR2 YNFKEQ. The CDR3 is made up of 14 amino acids. The CDR3 is CASSQDRINSPLHF. As DNA, the CDR3 is TGTGCCAGCAGCCAAGACAGGATTAATTCACCCCTGCACTTT.

Only a few counts were recorded for this clonotype. This chain connects TRBV7-9 to TRBJ1-2; no clear D. V was pared by 1 base and J by 6 bases, with 9 bases between. The CDR3 runs to 13 residues. The germline CDR1 and CDR2 sequences are SEHNR and FQNEAQ (reference sequence). The CDR3 is CASSLGESDGYTF. The CDR3 nucleotides are TGTGCCAGCAGCTTAGGTGAAAGTGATGGCTACACCTTC.

The chain employs TRBV5-1 and TRBJ2-7; TRBD1 matches 9 bases. The CDR3 length is 15 residues. V was pared by 6 bases and J by 6 bases, with 13 bases of the junction left unmatched. Germline CDR1 is SGHRS and CDR2 is YFSETQ. The CDR3 reads CASTTGQGTWAEQYF. CDR3 sequence (DNA): TGCGCCAGCACCACAGGACAGGGGACATGGGCCGAGCAGTACTTC.

This chain uses TRBV9 with TRBJ1-4; the match to TRBD1 covers 7 bases. Per germline, CDR1 SGDLS and CDR2 YYNGEE. The V and J ends lost 4 bases and 15 bases, in that order; junction bases with no gene match: 18. This CDR3 spans 15 amino acids. In nucleotides, the CDR3 is TGTGCCAGCAGCTTCCGGACAGGCTCAGAAGGGGAAATGTTTTTT. This codes for CASSFRTGSEGEMFF.

In regard to this clonotype: This may come from a read error, since a much larger clone is one base off. The rearrangement uses TRBV12-3 or TRBV12-4 and TRBJ2-2; perhaps TRBD1 as D (6 bases). V was shortened by 6 bases and J by 0 bases, with 17 bases between the two germline ends. This CDR3 contains 17 residues. The CDR3 is CASRRTAPFSNTGELFF. For the CDR3, the DNA is TGTGCCAGCAGGCGGACAGCACCTTTTTCGAACACCGGGGAGCTGTTTTTT.

V gene TRBV10-1 combines with J gene TRBJ1-1; D not certain. V lost 5 bases, J lost 7 bases, and 17 bases lay in between. Germline CDR1 WNHNN, CDR2 SYGVQD (reference sequence). The CDR3 length is 14 residues. CDR3 DNA: TGCGCCAGCAGTTACGGCCCGAACAAGGGTGAAGCTTTCTTT. Encoded protein: CASSYGPNKGEAFF.

The chain has TRBV12-3 or TRBV12-4 and TRBJ1-2; D gene uncertain. Trimming cost V 6 bases and J 4 bases, with 15 bases left between them. This CDR3 is built from 14 residues. CDR3 residues: CASSPEGTGYGYTF. The CDR3 DNA sequence: TGTGCCAGCAGCCCAGAGGGAACGGGCTATGGCTACACCTTC.

In DNA form, the CDR3 reads TGTGCCAGCACCCTTAATGGGCTAGCGGGGGGATTCTCCTACAATGAGCAGTTCTTC. It specifies CASTLNGLAGGFSYNEQFF. The chain uses TRBV12-3 or TRBV12-4 and TRBJ2-1; 11 bases align to TRBD2. CDR3 length equals 19 residues. V was clipped by 7 bases and J by 0 bases; unmatched bases: 14.

The chain uses TRBV13 and TRBJ1-2, with TRBD1 as a possible D gene (5 bases). Trimming removed 4 bases from V and 3 bases from J, with 15 bases in between. The CDR3 contains 15 residues. Germline V gives CDR1 PRHDT, CDR2 FYEKMQ (reference sequence). The CDR3: CASSCDQGSYYGYTF. The CDR3 nucleotides are TGTGCCAGCAGCTGCGATCAGGGCAGCTACTATGGCTACACCTTC.

The chain couples TRBV13 to TRBJ2-1; D gene unclear. CDR1 PRHDT and CDR2 FYEKMQ come from the germline V gene (reference sequence). The germline V and J ends were trimmed by 5 bases and 10 bases, with 21 bases remaining between them. This CDR3 is built from 15 residues. CDR3 sequence reads: CASSPARQGVNEQFF. In nucleotides, the CDR3 is TGTGCCAGCAGCCCAGCGAGACAAGGAGTCAACGAGCAGTTCTTC.

This clonotype was recorded many times. The chain joins TRBV9 to TRBJ2-3; 14 bases agree with TRBD2. This CDR3 is 19 amino acids long. CDR1 is SGDLS and CDR2 is YYNGEE in the germline V gene. With 2 bases clipped from V and 5 bases from J, the junction kept 13 bases outside the gene matches. DNA of the CDR3: TGTGCCAGCAGCGTCCTTTCGACTAGCGGGGGGGCCCTCCTAGATACGCAGTATTTT. This gives the protein CASSVLSTSGGALLDTQYF.